This TCR beta chain came from a study of identifying expanded T cells in peripheral blood. The V segment lost 5 bases and the J segment 9 bases; nucleotides outside the gene matches: 18. CDR3 size: 18 residues. CDR1 and CDR2 from the germline V gene are SEHNR and FQNEAQ (reference sequence). The method was immunoSEQ multiplex PCR; TCRdb's version includes in-frame clones alone and lacks a portion of them. The table records about 53,000 clones, around 83% of them present only once. Sequencing input: blood. This TCR came from a person aged 18-70 years in good health. The chain has TRBV7-9 and TRBJ2-1; 11 bases are a match to TRBD2. The CDR3: CASSPRVGSGRAGGEQFF. The DNA for the CDR3 is TGTGCCAGCAGCCCCCGTGTGGGTAGCGGGAGGGCCGGTGGTGAGCAGTTCTTC.